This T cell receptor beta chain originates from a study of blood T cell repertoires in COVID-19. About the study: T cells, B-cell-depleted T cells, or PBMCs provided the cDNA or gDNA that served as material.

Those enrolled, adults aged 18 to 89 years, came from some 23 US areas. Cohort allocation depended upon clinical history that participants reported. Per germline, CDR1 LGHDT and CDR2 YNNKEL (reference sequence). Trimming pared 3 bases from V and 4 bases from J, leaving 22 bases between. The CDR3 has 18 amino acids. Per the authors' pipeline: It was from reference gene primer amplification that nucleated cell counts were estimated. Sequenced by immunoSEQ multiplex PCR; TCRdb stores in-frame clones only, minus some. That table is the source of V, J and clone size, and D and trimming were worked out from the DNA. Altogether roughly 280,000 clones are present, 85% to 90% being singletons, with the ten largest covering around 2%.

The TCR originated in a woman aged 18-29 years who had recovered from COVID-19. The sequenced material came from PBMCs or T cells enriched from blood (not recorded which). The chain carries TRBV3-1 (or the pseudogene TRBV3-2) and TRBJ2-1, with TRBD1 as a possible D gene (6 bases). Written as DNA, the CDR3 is TGTGCCAGCAGCCAGGGGACGGCTTCCCCTCAGGGGTACAATGAGCAGTTCTTC. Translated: CASSQGTASPQGYNEQFF.